The sequence of this T cell receptor beta chain was determined in a study of beta chain features in type 1 diabetes (dated by TCRdb to the late 2010s). Context from the whole study: No differences in mean age, gender distribution, total cell number or subset yield were found between patients and healthy donors. A total of some 110 million sorted cells were examined across all samples, and the number of cells per subset was strongly correlated with RNA yield. Whereas all 30 or so donors provided naive and central memory subsets, regulatory and stem cell-like memory subsets were isolated from just 8 patients and roughly 8 healthy donors. In the study, recently diagnosed type 1 diabetes patients and matched healthy donors were compared on the TCRB repertoires of their sorted circulating CD4+ T cell subsets. Points the paper makes about the study in general: Naive, central memory and regulatory TCRB repertoires appeared to be more similar among patients than among healthy donors. Because the HLA sub-analyses included only small numbers of individuals, any influence of HLA type on TCRB rearrangement was left unresolved. PCR may preferentially amplify shorter templates, but because patient and control samples were amplified and corrected together, any resulting skew would affect both groups equally. Type 1 diabetes patients showed a moderate but significant shortening of TCRB CDR3 length in all four CD4+ subsets. Because cDNA was sequenced instead of genomic DNA, highly expressing activated cells could be over-represented, though the groups showed no difference in activation or CD3 levels. Patients with type 1 diabetes made fewer insertions and deleted more nucleotides at VDJ recombination sites, implying thymic rearrangement abnormalities.

All of the isolated RNA was reverse transcribed with the High Capacity cDNA Reverse Transcription Kit, so expressed TCRB transcripts were sequenced. Deep immunoSEQ sequencing was applied to naive, central memory and regulatory T cell samples, giving an average of around 4 million total reads per sample. Sorted cells were lysed in RLT buffer and RNA was extracted with DNase-treated RNeasy Micro or Mini kits, depending on cell number. To prevent cross-contamination, each cell subset was processed individually, whereas patient and healthy donor samples were processed jointly. The immunoSEQ multiplex PCR was used to amplify TCRB sequences from cDNA, generating 87-bp fragments that spanned the CDR3 region. Sequencing of the amplicons was done on the Illumina HiSeq platform. The authors' pipeline ran thus. Synthetic template baselines were used to correct PCR bias computationally, reads within Hamming distance 2 were collapsed, and singletons that could not be merged were discarded. Reads were aligned to IMGT to assign V, D and J genes, CDR3 length, and insertions or deletions at six rearrangement sites. Within each subset, clonotype counts were normalized to sorted cell number, after which true diversity and Gini coefficients were computed with the tcR R package. Repertoire sharing was quantified using the overlap coefficient calculated on TCRB nucleotide sequences. In its TCRdb copy, this immuneACCESS table keeps in-frame sequences only and misses some clones. Where compared with another copy, unresolved V genes explain less than half of these, and the others have no known cause. That table is the source of V, J and clone size, and D and trimming were worked out from the DNA. The sample table lists around 300,000 clones, around 13% of them with a count of one. The ten most abundant clones make up 6.7% of the sample.

This clone turned up a few times. This receptor's antigen is unknown. It has no much larger one-base neighbor in the sample; base qualities were not kept. V sheds 4 bases and J sheds 8 bases, leaving 18 bases between their ends. The germline V gene yields MGHRA for CDR1 and YSYEKL for CDR2. From the cysteine up to the phenylalanine, the CDR3 has a length of 15 residues. Only CDR3 DNA remains: 45 bases, in frame from the first base. From each donor, a single peripheral blood sample of approximately 120 mL on average was drawn into heparinised tubes. A BD FACSAria II was used to sort naive, central memory, regulatory and stem cell-like memory CD4+ T cells with a panel that included CD45RO, CCR7, CD25, CD127, CD95 and CD27. All sorted populations exceeded 95% purity. Right away, PBMCs were isolated by Lymphoprep density gradient centrifugation and were stained directly, with no culture step. Samples were stained and sorted in pairs, with one healthy donor and one patient per experiment, so that batch effects were minimized.

Sequenced material: central memory CD4+ T cells from blood. This chain is built from TRBV4-1 and TRBJ1-5, with no reliable assignment of the D segment. This sequence originates from a young man in good health. Read as DNA, the sequence is TGCGCCAGCAGCCCAAACGGAAGGGTCTTTGAGCCCCAGCATTTT. This translates into CASSPNGRVFEPQHF.